A selection of T cell receptor beta chains follows, all from one sample in a study of T cell responses to AZD1222 COVID-19 vaccine. Produced via immunoSEQ multiplex PCR; TCRdb's table is partial and in-frame only. The sample contains tens of thousands of clones, nearly 90% of which appear only once. The material was peripheral blood, obtained on day 0 of AZD1222 vaccination. The receptors come from an adult in good health. Each CDR3 is given without its conserved first and last residue.

TRBJ2-7 | TRBV4-1 | ASSQDSRSLYEQY
TRBJ2-5 | TRBV5-4 | ASSLGGSAGEETQY
TRBJ1-5 | TRBV3-1/TRBV3-2 | ASSQDLAQPQH
TRBJ2-4 | TRBV6-1 | ASSEERGGDIQY
TRBJ1-1 | TRBV19 | ASQADRATEAF
TRBJ2-1 | TRBV6-1 | ASSDANEQF
TRBJ2-2 | TRBV28 | ASSPQTASAGELF
TRBJ1-1 | TRBV7-9 | ASTFLGGTEAF
TRBJ1-1 | TRBV18 | ASSPTRLDRGTEAF
TRBJ1-2 | TRBV28 | ASSPSHPWTLRAGYT
TRBJ1-1 | TRBV20-1 | SASARELNTEAF
TRBJ1-2 | TRBV7-9 | ASSLAADYGYT